The 8 T cell receptor beta chains below come from one sample, sequenced in a study of blood T cell repertoires in COVID-19. Method: immunoSEQ multiplex PCR; TCRdb's copy keeps in-frame clones and lacks some. The sample contains some 360,000 clones, around 90% of which appear only once. Sequenced input: peripheral blood. These receptors were taken from a woman aged 55-75 years with COVID-19, enrolled during active disease.

As concerns this clone: The identical CDR3 is also encoded by other nucleotide sequences in the sample. The V call is TRBV2, the J call TRBJ1-1; 10 bases are a match to TRBD1. V lost 6 bases and J lost 5; bases outside the gene matches: 3. The V gene's germline CDR1 is SNHLY and CDR2 FYNNEI. The CDR3 runs to 13 residues. The CDR3 region has the DNA TGTGCCAGCAGCGGACAGGGGGGGACTGAAGCTTTCTTT. Translated: CASSGQGGTEAFF. Combining the CDR3 with reference TRBV2 and TRBJ1-1 gives the whole variable domain EPEVTQTPSHQVTQMGQEVILRCVPISNHLYFYWYRQILGQKVEFLVSFYNNEISEKSEIFDDQFSVERPDGSNFTLKIRSTKLEDSAMYFCASSGQGGTEAFFGQGTRLTVV.

The chain carries TRBV21-1 and TRBJ2-7; the DNA was not used to check the table's D call, TRBD2. TRBV21-1 is a pseudogene locus. This CDR3 comprises 11 residues. As DNA, the CDR3 is TGTGCCAGCAGCAACCACGGCGAGCAGTACTTC. It encodes CASSNHGEQYF.

The genes are TRBV5-4 and TRBJ1-2; 9 nucleotides line up with TRBD1. V lost 0 bases to trimming and J lost 3 bases; unmatched junction nucleotides: 6. In germline, CDR1 is SGHNT, CDR2 YYREEE (reference sequence). This CDR3 has 16 residues. For the CDR3, the DNA is TGTGCCAGCAGCTTGGAAAGGACAGGGGATGACTATGGCTACACCTTC. It encodes CASSLERTGDDYGYTF.

The gene calls are TRBV7-9 and TRBJ1-1; perhaps TRBD1 as D (5 bases). This CDR3 comprises 12 residues. The V and J ends lost 4 bases and 5 bases respectively, with 8 bases between them. The germline V gene encodes CDR1 SEHNR and CDR2 FQNEAQ (reference sequence). This chain's CDR3 is CASSSRGTEAFF. The CDR3 DNA reads as TGTGCCAGCAGCTCCCGGGGGACTGAAGCTTTCTTT. Looking up the rest from reference TRBV7-9 and TRBJ1-1 gives the full variable domain: DTGVSQNPRHKITKRGQNVTFRCDPISEHNRLYWYRQTLGQGPEFLTYFQNEAQLEKSRLLSDRFSAERPKGSFSTLEIQRTEQGDSAMYLCASSSRGTEAFFGQGTRLTVV.

V is TRBV18 and J is TRBJ2-2; TRBD1 matches 8 bases. CDR1 and CDR2 (germline): KGHSH, LQKENI. The CDR3 spans 16 residues. V dropped 1 base and J dropped 4; count of bases not matched to a gene: 5. CDR3 sequence: CASSPRTGFGTGELFF. In nucleotides, the CDR3 is TGTGCCAGCTCACCACGGACAGGGTTCGGCACCGGGGAGCTGTTTTTT.

Details on this clone: Relative to the germline gene, one junction end is altered; a read error may explain this. The chain has TRBV9 and TRBJ1-1; a weak D match, TRBD1 (6 bases). Per the germline V gene, CDR1 is SGDLS and CDR2 is YYNGEE. The CDR3 is made up of 14 amino acids. In DNA form, the CDR3 reads TGTGCCAGCAGCGCATTTCTCCGGGACACGGAAGCTTTCTTT. It specifies CASSAFLRDTEAFF.

V gene TRBV6-5 combines with J gene TRBJ1-1, with D perhaps TRBD1 (5 bases). This CDR3 is 14 amino acids long. Germline CDR1 MNHEY, CDR2 SVGAGI. Trimming removed 3 bases from V and 5 bases from J, with 13 bases in between. The CDR3 DNA is TGTGCCAGCAGTTATTTCGGGGGGGGTACTGAAGCTTTCTTT. Amino acid sequence: CASSYFGGGTEAFF.

This clone has only a few counts. This chain connects TRBV9 to TRBJ1-3; 9 bases fit TRBD1. The CDR3 runs 16 residues. Germline V CDR1 and CDR2: SGDLS, YYNGEE. The V gene end was trimmed by 0 bases and the J gene end by 1 base; junction bases not matched to a gene: 2. The CDR3 spells CASSVEGQGSGNTIYF. The DNA of the CDR3 is TGTGCCAGCAGCGTAGAGGGACAGGGATCTGGAAACACCATATATTTT.